This TCR beta chain was sequenced during a study of blood T cell repertoires in COVID-19. Study-wide context: Samples came from the United States, Italy and Spain, spanning acute and convalescent COVID-19. PBMCs, B-cell-depleted T cells, or T cells provided the cDNA or gDNA that made up the material.

As processed by the authors: Reference gene primer amplification yielded estimated nucleated cell counts. The table came from immunoSEQ multiplex PCR; TCRdb's copy has only in-frame clones and leaves some out. V and J calls and clone size come straight from that table; D and trimming were deduced from the DNA. The data contain over 300,000 clones, roughly 90% of them singletons. This CDR3 contains 15 residues. The ends were cut back, 1 base at V and 2 bases at J, with 9 bases in the middle. The germline V gene encodes CDR1 SGHTA and CDR2 FQGNSA. V and J are TRBV7-2 and TRBJ1-3; the D is unclear. The sequenced sample was peripheral blood. The source of this sequence is a man aged 18 to 35 with active or convalescent COVID-19. For the CDR3, the DNA is TGTGCCAGCAGCTTAGTGGCGACTACTGGAAACACCATATATTTT. This sequence encodes CASSLVATTGNTIYF. The variable domain in full, completed from reference TRBV7-2 and TRBJ1-3, reads GAGVSQSPSNKVTEKGKDVELRCDPISGHTALYWYRQSLGQGLEFLIYFQGNSAPDKSGLPSDRFSAERTGGSVSTLTIQRTQQEDSAVYLCASSLVATTGNTIYFGEGSWLTVV.